This TCR beta chain is from a study of blood T cell repertoires in COVID-19 (dated by TCRdb to 2018 to 2021). Turning to the overall study: Collaborator samples came from the United States, Italy and Spain and covered acute and convalescent phases of COVID-19. The prospective study material was composed of cDNA or gDNA derived from T cells, B-cell-depleted T cells, or PBMCs. Deeply sampled blood TCRbeta repertoires from subjects exposed to, actively infected with, or recovered from COVID-19 were included in the dataset. A freely available public database, intended as a resource for researchers studying the immune response to SARS-CoV-2, is where the repertoires were released. Samples were obtained from the ongoing ImmuneRACE study (first 160 participants) and from some 1,300 subjects provided by 6 global collaborators. The sample metadata nearly always contained a de-identified subject ID, COVID-19 status, age in years and sex. HLA class I and class II types, where available, came from metadata supplied by the sample provider rather than from assay-based typing. Paper-wide results and their limitations: The amount of clinical and demographic metadata varied by source and participant and was provided uncurated.

Each collaborating institution followed its own protocols to collect whole blood in K2EDTA tubes. Collaborator samples were shipped for TCRbeta analysis as frozen whole blood, isolated PBMCs, or DNA extracted from either sample type. The immunoSEQ Assay, a bias-controlled multiplex PCR, was used to amplify TCRbeta CDR3 regions from genomic DNA. The original pipeline was this. Within the assay, amplification of reference gene primers was used to estimate how many nucleated cells each sample contained. To quantify the absolute abundance of each unique TCRbeta CDR3 rearrangement, sequence reads were collapsed and filtered. Productive Simpson clonality was computed per sample as the square root of Simpson's diversity index over productive rearrangements. TCRdb re-hosts the immuneACCESS table, in-frame sequences only. Its copies lack some clones; in the studies checked, an unresolved V gene accounts for under half of them, and the cause for the rest is not known. V, J and clone size are those of that table, while D and trimming were read from the DNA. Recorded for this sample are over 60,000 clones; approximately 84% of them occurred a single time. The ten largest clones capture 12% of the sample.

Remarks on this clone: Its antigen is not yet known. Base qualities were left out, and no much larger clone turns up one base away.

Sequencing input: peripheral blood. The TCR comes from a human donor in a cohort sampled during active COVID-19.

The CDR3 is CASSSGTSGGTRGNEQFF. The DNA sequence reads TGTGCCAGCAGCTCCGGGACTAGCGGGGGGACCAGGGGGAATGAGCAGTTCTTC. In this chain, TRBV3-1 (or the pseudogene TRBV3-2) is recombined with TRBJ2-1; TRBD2 matches 15 bases in the middle. Reading from cysteine to phenylalanine, the CDR3 counts 18 amino acids. Solely the CDR3 DNA is kept, with 54 bases framed from the first base. CDR1 and CDR2, per the germline V gene (reference sequence), are LGHDT and YNNKEL. Ends trimmed: V by 5 bases, J by 7 bases; bases unmatched to a gene: 12.